This T cell receptor (beta chain) stems from a study of cytomegalovirus exposure and HLA in healthy donors. Findings and limits, study-wide: Rarity marked most TCR sequences, yet some public TCRs occurred in many donors. A later analysis revealed that TCR association rates differed between HLA loci, peaking at DRB1 and bottoming out at HLA-C.

Worth noting for this clone: The antigen is not known.

The PCR contained 60 Vbeta and 13 Jbeta primers. Using immunoSEQ multiplex PCR, the repertoire was profiled, and TCRdb retains in-frame clones only, with some absent. The sample shows under 120,000 clones, roughly 80% of them seen only once. This clonotype originated in a female donor in good health and CMV-seropositive. Sample: PBMCs.

The CDR3 loop is CASSPRQGPANEQFF. The CDR3 bases are TGTGCCAGCAGCCCCCGACAGGGGCCGGCCAATGAGCAGTTCTTC. This sequence joins TRBV9 and TRBJ2-1, with 8 bases aligning to TRBD1. CDR3 length: 15 amino acids. V shed 4 bases, J shed 6 bases, and the junction held 9 bases outside the gene matches. CDR1 and CDR2 from the germline V gene are SGDLS and YYNGEE. The full variable domain, its missing parts supplied by reference TRBV9 and TRBJ2-1, is DSGVTQTPKHLITATGQRVTLRCSPRSGDLSVYWYQQSLDQGLQFLIQYYNGEERAKGNILERFSAQQFPDLHSELNLSSLELGDSALYFCASSPRQGPANEQFFGPGTRLTVL.